This TCR beta chain was sequenced for a study of blood T cell repertoires in COVID-19 (dated by TCRdb to the early 2020s). Regarding the research as a whole: Samples covering the acute and convalescent phases of COVID-19 were provided by collaborators in the United States, Italy and Spain. The material from the prospective study consisted of cDNA or gDNA derived from T cells, B-cell-depleted T cells, or PBMCs. Deeply sampled blood TCRbeta repertoires from subjects exposed to, actively infected with, or recovered from COVID-19 were included in the dataset. A freely available public database, intended as a resource for researchers studying the immune response to SARS-CoV-2, is where the repertoires were released. The samples were drawn from the first 160 participants of the ongoing ImmuneRACE study and from over a thousand subjects provided by 6 global collaborators. Nearly every sample came with metadata listing a de-identified subject ID, COVID-19 status, age in years and sex. HLA class I and class II types, where available, came from metadata supplied by the sample provider rather than from assay-based typing. Study-wide conclusions, independent of this receptor: The amount of clinical and demographic metadata varied by source and participant and was provided uncurated.

TCRbeta CDR3 regions were amplified from genomic DNA using the immunoSEQ Assay, a bias-controlled multiplex PCR. The study's processing was this. The number of nucleated cells in each sample was estimated from the amplification of reference gene primers within the assay. Sequence reads were collapsed and filtered to measure the absolute abundance of every unique TCRbeta CDR3 rearrangement. For each sample, productive Simpson clonality was calculated by taking the square root of Simpson's diversity index across productive rearrangements. Not all clones reach the TCRdb copy of this immuneACCESS table, which keeps in-frame sequences only. Checked studies attribute under half of the gap to unresolved V genes and leave the rest unexplained. The V and J calls and clone size are taken from that table; D and trimming were inferred from the DNA. A total of some 180,000 clones appear in this sample, 80% of them only once. Approximately 6.9% of the sample is in the top ten clones.

About this clone: What antigen it recognizes has not been identified. No base quality values were provided; no much bigger clone lies one nucleotide off.

Whole blood was collected in K2EDTA tubes by collaborating institutions according to the institutions' own protocols. For TCRbeta analysis, collaborators shipped samples in one of three forms: frozen whole blood, isolated PBMCs, or DNA extracted from either of those sample types. Per the germline V gene, SNHLY is the CDR1 and FYNNEI is the CDR2. The CDR3, cysteine through phenylalanine, is 15 amino acids long. CDR3 DNA is the only sequence kept; it has 45 bases, read in frame from the first base. Between the V and J ends, shortened by 3 bases and 0 bases respectively, the junction contains 11 bases.

The origin of this receptor is a man in his sixties with acute or convalescent COVID-19. The chain joins TRBV2 to TRBJ1-1, with the D gene call left open. The sequencing input was peripheral blood. The nucleotide sequence is given as TGTGCCAGCAGTGATTGGTTGGGAGTGAACACTGAAGCTTTCTTT. Translated, it reads CASSDWLGVNTEAFF.